These 15 T cell receptor beta chains were sequenced from one sample in a study of T-cell memory formation after mild COVID-19. TCRdb called the 5' RACE reads again in MiXCR, with one record for every CDR3 protein. Among a few hundred thousand distinct CDR3 sequences, under 25% were seen once, and the ten largest hold approximately 12%. The sample comprised PBMCs or a T cell subset sorted from them (not recorded which). The receptors here all came from an adult woman who had mild COVID-19 (a few samples of this study predate the infection). Cell type and time point are not known.

The chain couples TRBV5-5 to TRBJ2-7, with TRBD2 identical over 13 bases. With 3 bases clipped from V and 2 bases from J, the junction kept 2 bases outside the gene matches. Per germline, CDR1 SGHKS and CDR2 YYEKEE (reference sequence). CDR3 length equals 15 residues. CDR3 nucleotide sequence: TGTGCCAGCAGCTGGGGACTAGCGGGGACCTACGAGCAGTACTTC. The encoded protein is CASSWGLAGTYEQYF.

This clonotype was detected only a few times. The chain has TRBV5-1 and TRBJ1-5; 7 bases map to TRBD1. This CDR3 contains 14 residues. Trimming cost V 3 bases and J 4 bases; bases outside gene matches: 4. CDR1 is SGHRS, CDR2 YFSETQ, per germline. DNA for the CDR3: TGCGCCAGCAGCTGGGGGACAGAGAATCAGCCCCAGCATTTT. Amino acid sequence: CASSWGTENQPQHF.

A few counts support this clonotype. The junction and the germline gene differ at one end; a read error may be behind it. The chain uses TRBV5-6 and TRBJ2-7; 12 nucleotides align to TRBD2. The CDR3 covers 13 residues. Germline V gene data show CDR1 as SGHDT and CDR2 as YYEEEE. CDR3 nucleotides: TGTGCCAGCAGCTTCCCTAGCGGGGGGGCTTCGGACTTC. Amino acid sequence: CASSFPSGGASDF.

This clonotype has only a few counts. This rearrangement joins TRBV25-1 to TRBJ1-1; TRBD1 aligns across 12 bases. Trimming removed 6 bases from V and 4 bases from J; junction bases left unmatched: 15. CDR3 length equals 18 residues. Germline assignment: CDR1 MGHDK and CDR2 SYGVNS. The CDR3 loop reads CASRPAQGQGAKSTEAFF. CDR3 nucleotides: TGTGCCAGCAGGCCCGCGCAGGGACAGGGGGCGAAGAGCACTGAAGCTTTCTTT.

The CDR3 region is CASSLDREEKLFF. The CDR3, as DNA: TGCGCCAGCAGCTTGGACAGGGAAGAAAAACTGTTTTTT. The chain links TRBV5-1 to TRBJ1-4; the D gene is possibly TRBD1 (6 bases). Trimming stripped 0 bases from V and 8 bases from J, with 8 bases between. The CDR3 sequence is 13 residues long. Germline V lookup: CDR1 SGHRS, CDR2 YFSETQ. The complete variable domain, with remaining parts taken from reference TRBV5-1 and TRBJ1-4, reads KAGVTQTPRYLIKTRGQQVTLSCSPISGHRSVSWYQQTPGQGLQFLFEYFSETQRNKGNFPGRFSGRQFSNSRSEMNVSTLELGDSALYLCASSLDREEKLFFGSGTQLSVL.

The chain recombines TRBV20-1 with TRBJ2-7; possible D gene TRBD2, 6 bases. Germline values: CDR1 DFQATT, CDR2 SNEGSKA (reference sequence). V was shortened by 7 bases and J by 2 bases, with 18 bases between the two germline ends. The CDR3 runs 14 residues. The CDR3 region is CSVQSGPTTYEQYF. CDR3 coding DNA: TGCAGTGTTCAAAGCGGGCCCACCACCTACGAGCAGTACTTC.

CDR3 amino acids: CATSGRATDTQYF. Written as DNA, the CDR3 is TGTGCCACCAGTGGCCGAGCCACAGATACGCAGTATTTT. This chain joins TRBV24-1 and TRBJ2-3; no clear D. The CDR3 loop spans 13 amino acids. Per germline, CDR1 KGHDR and CDR2 SFDVKD. V was trimmed by 5 bases and J by 2 bases, leaving 7 bases between them.

In this sample, this clonotype turned up a few times. V gene TRBV4-1 combines with J gene TRBJ1-5; D is possibly TRBD1 (5 bases). V shed 0 bases and J shed 4 bases, with 13 bases lying between them. Germline CDR1 reads MGHRA; CDR2 reads YSYEKL. CDR3 length: 16 amino acids. CDR3 sequence: CASSQDVVQVNQPQHF. The CDR3 DNA follows: TGCGCCAGCAGCCAAGATGTGGTACAGGTTAATCAGCCCCAGCATTTT.

This clonotype was observed once. The chain carries TRBV5-1 and TRBJ1-3; D is ambiguous. The CDR3 has 16 residues. Trimming took 4 bases from V and 0 from J, leaving 14 bases between them. Germline V gene data show CDR1 as SGHRS and CDR2 as YFSETQ. CDR3 sequence reads: CASSVQMGSSGNTIYF. The DNA for the CDR3 is TGCGCCAGCAGCGTACAGATGGGGAGCTCTGGAAACACCATATATTTT.

This clonotype was seen a few times. The CDR3 bases are TGTGCCAGCAGCCATCTCCCAGGGCTGACGAACACCGGGGAGCTGTTTTTT. This translates into CASSHLPGLTNTGELFF. The chain has TRBV3-1 and TRBJ2-2, with a weak D call TRBD1 (5 bases). Germline assignment: CDR1 LGHDT and CDR2 YNNKEL (reference sequence). V was pared by 3 bases and J by 0 bases, with 14 bases between. The length of the CDR3 is 17 residues.

The V gene is TRBV11-2, the J gene TRBJ1-1; unclear D gene. The CDR3 spans 15 residues. V lost 5 bases and J 0 bases, leaving 13 bases between the germline ends. The V gene's germline CDR1 is SGHAT and CDR2 FQNNGV. The DNA for the CDR3 is TGTGCCAGCAGCCCACTGATGTCAGTGAACACTGAAGCTTTCTTT. This translates into CASSPLMSVNTEAFF.

This clonotype has a single count. This chain connects TRBV20-1 to TRBJ2-3, with 8 bases lining up with TRBD2. V gave up 2 bases and J gave up 8 bases; unmatched junction bases: 3. This CDR3 spans 12 amino acids. Looked up from germline, CDR1 is DFQATT and CDR2 is SNEGSKA (reference sequence). The CDR3 region is CSARIREGTQYF. DNA for the CDR3: TGCAGTGCTAGAATCCGGGAGGGTACGCAGTATTTT.

This rearrangement joins TRBV7-2 to TRBJ2-6, with 14 bases aligning to TRBD2. V lost 6 bases and J lost 2; bases outside the gene matches: 9. CDR3 length: 19 amino acids. Germline V lookup: CDR1 SGHTA, CDR2 FQGNSA. The CDR3 nucleotides are TGTGCCAGCAGTGTGATTGGACTAGCGGGAGGTGCTGGGGCCAACGTCCTGACTTTC. Its translation is CASSVIGLAGGAGANVLTF.

The chain uses TRBV15 and TRBJ2-7; TRBD1 agrees at 7 bases. The CDR3 contains 18 residues. With 0 bases clipped from V and 5 bases from J, the junction kept 16 bases outside the gene matches. Germline V gene sequence: CDR1 LNHNV, CDR2 YYDKDF (reference sequence). CDR3 residues: CATSRDPRVKGAADEQYF. The CDR3 nucleotides read TGTGCCACCAGCAGAGATCCCAGGGTGAAGGGGGCGGCAGACGAGCAGTACTTC.

The CDR3 DNA follows: TGCAGTGTAAGGACGGGGATTTTATACTACAATGAGCAGTTCTTC. This sequence encodes CSVRTGILYYNEQFF. The chain recombines TRBV20-1 with TRBJ2-1, with D perhaps TRBD2 (5 bases). CDR3 length: 15 amino acids. Trimming cost V 7 bases and J 3 bases, with 19 bases left between them. CDR1 DFQATT and CDR2 SNEGSKA come from the germline V gene (reference sequence).